The clone carrying this T cell receptor (beta chain) was counted between two and nine times. Its target is not known. This record comes from a study of T cells in Graves' hyperthyroidism and ophthalmopathy. About the study: The initial diagnosis was the point when peripheral blood was collected, ahead of any treatment. General study points: Before onset, ophthalmopathy was predicted by the model a median about six months earlier.

The investigators amplified TCR beta CDR3 regions from RNA transcripts. The HTBI set primed first-round TCR CDR3 RT-PCR. One entry per CDR3 protein, called by TCRdb with MiXCR from the multiplex PCR reads. The repertoire holds around 580,000 distinct CDR3 sequences, with approximately 16% as singletons. Stable hyperthyroidism: no ophthalmopathy progression over 18 months of follow-up. Newly diagnosed hyperthyroidism patients aged 18 to 65 years had disease lasting under 2 months. The junction had 6 bases not matched to a gene; V was cut back by 4 bases and J by 3 bases. This CDR3 comprises 15 residues. Germline-derived CDR1 and CDR2 are LNHDA and SQIVND (reference sequence).

The chain is built from TRBV19 and TRBJ1-2; 9 nucleotides align to TRBD1. The sample consisted of blood. The TCR sequence derives from a woman younger than 35 with Graves' hyperthyroidism. CDR3 DNA: TGTGCCAGTAGTACCCACAGGGGGCAGGACTATGGCTACACCTTC. Protein: CASSTHRGQDYGYTF.